Below, 25 T cell receptor beta chains from the same sample are listed, as sequenced in a study of early T cells in non-severe SARS-CoV-2 infection. TCRdb called the 5' RACE reads again in MiXCR, with one record for every CDR3 protein. Here the sample spans around 93,000 distinct CDR3 sequences, approximately 12% being singletons. The sequences come from whole blood, collected at baseline. Receptor source: an adult who was a healthcare worker with PCR-confirmed SARS-CoV-2 infection or an uninfected control (not recorded which).

This clonotype was recorded a few times. This chain joins TRBV7-9 and TRBJ2-3; a possible D gene is TRBD1 (5 bases). V lost 7 bases, J lost 4 bases, and 9 bases lay in between. Germline-derived CDR1 and CDR2 are SEHNR and FQNEAQ (reference sequence). The CDR3 runs to 12 residues. The CDR3 coding sequence is TGTGCCAGCAACCAGGGATCAGATACGCAGTATTTT. Translating gives CASNQGSDTQYF.

The gene calls are TRBV14 and TRBJ1-1, with no clear D. This CDR3 region has 15 residues. Between the trimmed V and J ends, which lost 0 bases and 3 bases, there was a span of 11 bases. The germline CDR1 and CDR2 sequences are SGHDN and FVKESK. The CDR3 nucleotides read TGTGCCAGCAGCCAAGACTTATTAGCCTACACTGAAGCTTTCTTT. It codes for CASSQDLLAYTEAFF.

At least ten counts were recorded for this clonotype. In DNA, the CDR3 is TGTGCCAGCGGCTCCCGGGACAGCTATGGCTACACCTTC. Encoded protein: CASGSRDSYGYTF. J is TRBJ1-2 and V is TRBV12-3 or TRBV12-4; TRBD1 agrees at 7 bases. The V segment lost 8 bases and the J segment 4 bases; nucleotides outside the gene matches: 7. This CDR3 contains 13 residues.

This clonotype came up many times. The V and J genes are TRBV12-3 or TRBV12-4 and TRBJ1-2, with a possible D match to TRBD1 (5 bases). This CDR3 has 13 residues. V gave up 3 bases and J gave up 8 bases, with 13 bases separating them. The CDR3 coding sequence is TGTGCCAGCAGTTTCGAGGGGAAAGGGGGCTACACCTTC. Its protein product is CASSFEGKGGYTF.

This chain connects TRBV11-3 to TRBJ2-1, with 12 bases aligning to TRBD2. The CDR3 consists of 16 residues. In germline, CDR1 is SGHNT, CDR2 YENEEA. Trimming removed 1 base from V and 8 bases from J; junction bases left unmatched: 6. In DNA form, the CDR3 reads TGTGCCAGCAGCTTAGGGGGGAGACTAGCGGGAGATGAGCAGTTCTTC. It yields the protein CASSLGGRLAGDEQFF.

The chain has TRBV11-2 and TRBJ1-6, with D perhaps matching TRBD1 (5 bases). CDR1 and CDR2 (germline): SGHAT, FQNNGV. The CDR3 is 15 amino acids. The V end lost 5 bases, the J end lost 10 bases, and 18 bases lay between the germline ends. The CDR3 spells CASSLRLFGDSPLHF. CDR3 sequence (DNA): TGTGCCAGCAGCCTCCGGTTGTTCGGGGACTCACCCCTCCACTTT.

This clonotype was found many times. The J gene is TRBJ2-3, the V gene TRBV4-1; D may correspond to TRBD1 or TRBD2 (5 bases each). Germline V lookup: CDR1 MGHRA, CDR2 YSYEKL. With 1 base removed from V and 6 bases from J, the gap between germline ends came to 5 bases. CDR3 length: 12 amino acids. The CDR3, as DNA: TGCGCCAGCAGCCAAGGGGGGGATACGCAGTATTTT. This sequence encodes CASSQGGDTQYF.

This clonotype was observed at least ten times. The chain is built from TRBV25-1 and TRBJ1-1; D gene unclear. V was clipped by 8 bases and J by 1 base, with 17 bases between them. In germline, CDR1 is MGHDK, CDR2 SYGVNS. This CDR3 has 15 residues. The CDR3 is CASGRDTITNTEAFF. In DNA form, the CDR3 reads TGTGCCAGCGGGAGGGATACAATTACGAACACTGAAGCTTTCTTT.

The chain uses TRBV10-3 and TRBJ2-1, with 8 bases lining up with TRBD1. CDR3 size: 14 residues. Germline lookup yields CDR1 ENHRY and CDR2 SYGVKD. The trim removed 6 bases at V and 6 bases at J, leaving 7 bases unmatched. The CDR3 DNA reads as TGTGCCATCAGACCCGGACAGGGTCGCAATGAGCAGTTCTTC. Amino acid sequence: CAIRPGQGRNEQFF.

This clonotype has more than one count but fewer than ten. The V and J genes are TRBV7-9 and TRBJ2-7; TRBD2 aligns across 7 bases. This CDR3 has 16 residues. V lost 5 bases and J lost 0; bases outside the gene matches: 10. Germline V CDR1 and CDR2: SEHNR, FQNEAQ (reference sequence). CDR3 bases: TGTGCCAGCAGCCGAAGTGGCGGGGGTACCTCCTACGAGCAGTACTTC. Residues: CASSRSGGGTSYEQYF.

This clonotype was seen only a few times. This chain joins TRBV4-1 and TRBJ2-5; D is possibly TRBD1 or TRBD2 (5 bases each). Deletions cut 0 bases from V and 7 bases from J, with 6 bases between. The length of the CDR3 is 12 residues. Germline CDR1 reads MGHRA; CDR2 reads YSYEKL. In DNA form, the CDR3 reads TGCGCCAGCAGCCAAGATGGGGGGACCCAGTACTTC. This translates into CASSQDGGTQYF.

The chain has TRBV12-3 or TRBV12-4 and TRBJ1-3, with D possibly matching TRBD1 (6 bases). CDR3 length equals 14 residues. The V end was cut by 3 bases, the J end by 5 bases, with 11 bases between. The CDR3 nucleotides are TGTGCCAGCAGTTTCGGGGGGGCCAGAAACACCATATATTTT. Encoded protein: CASSFGGARNTIYF.

This clonotype appeared many times. The chain couples TRBV6-6 to TRBJ1-2; TRBD1 matches 7 bases. J gave up 7 bases and V 3 bases, and 8 bases lay outside the gene matches. There are 14 residues in the CDR3. Per germline, CDR1 MNHNY and CDR2 SVGAGI (reference sequence). The CDR3 sequence is CASSYQKDRPGYTF. The CDR3 DNA is TGTGCCAGCAGTTATCAAAAGGACAGGCCTGGCTACACCTTC.

This clonotype has a handful of counts. The chain couples TRBV10-3 to TRBJ2-1; TRBD2 matches at 8 bases. With V trimmed by 6 bases and J by 7 bases, 11 bases remained unmatched. The CDR3 runs 15 residues. Germline loops: CDR1 ENHRY, CDR2 SYGVKD. The CDR3 sequence is CAISHPGGGLNEQFF. CDR3 bases: TGTGCCATCAGCCACCCCGGGGGGGGCCTTAATGAGCAGTTCTTC.

This clonotype has at least ten counts. CDR3 in amino acids: CASSEGASASPQHF. The CDR3 DNA sequence: TGTGCCAGCAGTGAAGGGGCCAGCGCATCGCCCCAGCATTTT. This sequence joins TRBV6-1 and TRBJ1-5; D call uncertain. The CDR3 runs 14 residues. The germline V gene encodes CDR1 MNHNS and CDR2 SASEGT. Trimming removed 1 base from V and 9 bases from J, with 13 bases in between.

Many counts were recorded for this clonotype. The J gene is TRBJ1-5, the V gene TRBV21-1. TRBV21-1 is an annotated pseudogene. This CDR3 has 13 amino acids. CDR3 bases: TGTGCCAGCACCTCGCTTCGGCCCCAGCCCCAGCATTTT. It specifies CASTSLRPQPQHF.

The J gene is TRBJ2-1, the V gene TRBV5-1; the D gene is possibly TRBD2 (7 bases). The CDR3 loop spans 15 amino acids. Germline V gives CDR1 SGHRS, CDR2 YFSETQ. V lost 2 bases and J 4 bases, leaving 13 bases between the germline ends. The chain's CDR3 is CASSFRRGAYNEQFF. In DNA, the CDR3 is TGCGCCAGCAGCTTCCGTCGGGGGGCATACAATGAGCAGTTCTTC.

This clonotype was picked up a small number of times. In DNA form, the CDR3 reads TGTGCCAGCGAAAAAATTTTCGATGGCTACACCTTC. Its translation is CASEKIFDGYTF. The chain employs TRBV7-9 and TRBJ1-2; D is unresolved. V was trimmed by 8 bases and J by 6 bases, leaving 13 bases between them. CDR1 is SEHNR, CDR2 FQNEAQ, per germline (reference sequence). The CDR3 loop spans 12 amino acids.

This clonotype was counted ten times or more. The CDR3 spells CASSAQGGNTGELFF. The CDR3 DNA is TGTGCCAGCAGCGCTCAGGGGGGGAACACCGGGGAGCTGTTTTTT. This chain uses TRBV9 with TRBJ2-2, with D possibly being TRBD1 (7 bases). V was trimmed by 3 bases and J by 1 base, leaving 10 bases between them. The CDR3 loop spans 15 amino acids. Germline V gene lookup returns CDR1 SGDLS and CDR2 YYNGEE.

This clonotype was seen a few times. The V and J genes are TRBV10-2 and TRBJ1-6; weak D call: TRBD1 (6 bases). Germline V gene sequence: CDR1 WSHSY, CDR2 SAAADI. V lost 3 bases and J 8 bases, leaving 11 bases between the germline ends. The CDR3 loop spans 14 amino acids. The CDR3, as DNA: TGCGCCAGCAGTGATGTACAGGGTGATTCACCCCTCCACTTT. Its translation: CASSDVQGDSPLHF.

A few counts support this clonotype. CDR3 loop: CASSFGGEDGYGYTF. The DNA for the CDR3 is TGTGCCAGCAGTTTCGGGGGGGAGGATGGCTATGGCTACACCTTC. This chain uses TRBV28 with TRBJ1-2; maybe TRBD1 (5 bases). Germline CDR1 is MDHEN and CDR2 is SYDVKM. Deletions cut 3 bases from V and 4 bases from J, with 15 bases between. CDR3 length: 15 residues.

The chain recombines TRBV10-1 with TRBJ2-7; 7 bases are shared with TRBD2. This CDR3 spans 15 amino acids. With 6 bases clipped from V and 6 bases from J, the junction kept 14 bases outside the gene matches. Germline CDR1 reads WNHNN; CDR2 reads SYGVQD (reference sequence). The CDR3 loop is CASSQSGAPSLEQYF. CDR3 sequence (DNA): TGCGCCAGCAGCCAGAGCGGGGCCCCTTCTCTCGAGCAGTACTTC.

The chain combines TRBV7-8 with TRBJ2-3; D gene unclear. Trimming stripped 5 bases from V and 0 bases from J, with 9 bases between. CDR1 is SGHVS, CDR2 FQNEAQ, per germline. The CDR3 runs 14 residues. This CDR3 reads CASSQPPSTDTQYF. CDR3 DNA: TGTGCCAGCAGCCAACCTCCTAGCACAGATACGCAGTATTTT.

This clonotype was counted many times. This chain links TRBV6-5 with TRBJ1-1; maybe TRBD1 (5 bases). The CDR3 is 15 amino acids. Between the trimmed V and J ends, which lost 2 bases and 4 bases, there was a span of 14 bases. Germline V gives CDR1 MNHEY, CDR2 SVGAGI. The CDR3 sequence: CASSYGSRVGTEAFF. The CDR3 DNA follows: TGTGCCAGCAGTTACGGGTCCAGGGTCGGCACTGAAGCTTTCTTT.

The chain couples TRBV9 to TRBJ2-3; the D is unclear. Trimming took 0 bases from V and 5 from J, leaving 13 bases between them. Germline CDR1 and CDR2: SGDLS and YYNGEE. This CDR3 is 15 amino acids long. The CDR3 reads CASSVVSGYGDTQYF. The CDR3 bases are TGTGCCAGCAGCGTAGTTTCCGGGTATGGAGATACGCAGTATTTT.